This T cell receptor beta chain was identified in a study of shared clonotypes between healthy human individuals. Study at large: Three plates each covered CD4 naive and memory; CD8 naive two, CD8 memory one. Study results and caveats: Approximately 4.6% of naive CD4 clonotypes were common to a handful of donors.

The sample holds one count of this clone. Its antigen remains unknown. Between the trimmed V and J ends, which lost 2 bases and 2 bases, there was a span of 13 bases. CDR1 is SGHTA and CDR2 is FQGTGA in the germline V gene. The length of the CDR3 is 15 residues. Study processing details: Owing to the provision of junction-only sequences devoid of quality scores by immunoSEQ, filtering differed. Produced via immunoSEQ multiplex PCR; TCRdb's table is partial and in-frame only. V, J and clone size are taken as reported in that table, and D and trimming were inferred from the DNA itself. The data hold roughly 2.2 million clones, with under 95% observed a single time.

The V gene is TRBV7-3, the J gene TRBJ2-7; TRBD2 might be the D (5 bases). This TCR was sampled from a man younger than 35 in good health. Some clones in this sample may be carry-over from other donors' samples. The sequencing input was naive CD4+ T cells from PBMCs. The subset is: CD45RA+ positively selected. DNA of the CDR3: TGTGCCAGCAGCTTAGCGGGTAGAGTACCCTACGAGCAGTACTTC. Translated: CASSLAGRVPYEQYF.